Listed below are T cell receptor beta chains from one sample, sequenced in a study of shared clonotypes between healthy human individuals. Using immunoSEQ multiplex PCR, the repertoire was profiled, and TCRdb retains in-frame clones only, with some absent. This table holds 1.5 million to 2.5 million clones, about 95% found once. The specimen sequenced was naive CD8+ T cells sorted from blood. All receptors derive from a young man in good health. The CDR3 runs from the conserved cysteine through the conserved F or W. A D gene is named only where the DNA matches it firmly. Size is stated for part of the rows, as once, few or many counts, or as a class when the clone is expanded.

D gene | J gene | clone size | V gene | CDR3 DNA | CDR3 protein
. | TRBJ2-5 | . | TRBV6-1 | TGTGCCAGCAGTGAGCCCGGGGAGACCCAGTACTTC | CASSEPGETQYF
. | TRBJ2-7 | . | TRBV7-2 | TGTGCCAGCAGCTTAGAGGGTGGAGGACAGTCCTACGAGCAGTACTTC | CASSLEGGGQSYEQYF
TRBD1 | TRBJ2-5 | . | TRBV30 | TGTGCCTGGAGTGTGGGACAGGGGATAGGAGAGACCCAGTACTTC | CAWSVGQGIGETQYF
. | TRBJ1-5 | . | TRBV27 | TGTGCCAGCAGTTTGATAGGGAGCAATCAGCCCCAGCATTTT | CASSLIGSNQPQHF
. | TRBJ2-7 | . | TRBV25-1 | TGTGCCAGCAGTGCGGGACACACCTACTACGAGCAGTACTTC | CASSAGHTYYEQYF
TRBD1 | TRBJ1-2 | . | TRBV2 | TGTGCCAGCAGAGGACAGGGGGCTAGCGGCTACACCTTC | CASRGQGASGYTF
. | TRBJ2-4 | . | TRBV9 | TGTGCCAGCACCAAAGGTGGGGGTCTTGGCATTCAGTACTTC | CASTKGGGLGIQYF
TRBD2 | TRBJ2-5 | . | TRBV4-1 | TGCGCCAGCAGCCAAGTAGCGGGAGATGAGACCCAGTACTTC | CASSQVAGDETQYF
TRBD2 | TRBJ2-7 | . | TRBV11-2 | TGTGCCAGCAGCTTAGACCTAGCGGACTACTACGAGCAGTACTTC | CASSLDLADYYEQYF
. | TRBJ2-2 | . | TRBV29-1 | TGCAGCGTCCTGTCTTTCGGACAACTCAACACCGGGGAGCTGTTTTTT | CSVLSFGQLNTGELFF
. | TRBJ2-3 | . | TRBV27 | TGTGCCAGCAGTACCTCCTCCGGGGAAATAACAGATACGCAGTATTTT | CASSTSSGEITDTQYF
TRBD2 | TRBJ2-1 | . | TRBV7-9 | TGTGCCAGCAGCTTAGTAGCGGGGGTTCACAATGAGCAGTTCTTC | CASSLVAGVHNEQFF
TRBD1 | TRBJ1-5 | . | TRBV13 | TGTGCCAGCAGCCTTCGGACAGGGGGTCAGCCCCAGCATTTT | CASSLRTGGQPQHF
TRBD1 | TRBJ2-1 | . | TRBV10-3 | TGTGCCATCAGTGCGACCGGGACAGGGGCCTTTTATGTCAATGAGCAGTTCTTC | CAISATGTGAFYVNEQFF
. | TRBJ2-7 | . | TRBV2 | TGTGCCAGCAGTGAAGCAGGGGCCACCTACGAGCAGTACTTC | CASSEAGATYEQYF
. | TRBJ2-2 | . | TRBV29-1 | TGCAGCGTTGTGGGTTCCGGGGAGCTGTTTTTT | CSVVGSGELFF
. | TRBJ1-5 | . | TRBV28 | TGTGCCAGCAGTTTAGGGGGAAACAGCAATCAGCCCCAGCATTTT | CASSLGGNSNQPQHF
. | TRBJ2-4 | . | TRBV7-9 | TGTGCCAGCAGCTTACAAGAGAAAAACATTCAGTACTTC | CASSLQEKNIQYF
. | TRBJ2-7 | . | TRBV27 | TGTGCCAGCAGCATGTTCCCCAGCTCCTACGAGCAGTACTTC | CASSMFPSSYEQYF
. | TRBJ2-7 | . | TRBV5-1 | TGCGCCAGCAGCTTGTTGCCCTCGTACGAGCAGTACTTC | CASSLLPSYEQYF
. | TRBJ2-3 | . | TRBV5-1 | TGCGCCAGCAGCTTGGTACGGCACGGAGCGGAAGGAGATACGCAGTATTTT | CASSLVRHGAEGDTQYF
. | TRBJ1-6 | . | TRBV7-9 | TGTGCCAGCAGCTCCACTTTGGAAGGCGCACCCCTCCACTTT | CASSSTLEGAPLHF
TRBD1 | TRBJ1-2 | . | TRBV6-6 | TGTGCGTACTCCGGGACAGGGCCTTATGGCTACACCTTC | CAYSGTGPYGYTF
. | TRBJ1-1 | . | TRBV7-6 | TGTGCCAGCAGCCTTAGCTGGATGGAGGCCGAAGCTTTCTTT | CASSLSWMEAEAFF
TRBD1 | TRBJ2-7 | . | TRBV27 | TGTGCCAGCAGTTTATCCCCCGGGACAGGTTCCTACGAGCAGTACTTC | CASSLSPGTGSYEQYF
TRBD1 | TRBJ2-1 | . | TRBV27 | TGTGCCAGCAGTTTATTGAGACAGGGTATCAATGAGCAGTTCTTC | CASSLLRQGINEQFF
. | TRBJ2-1 | . | TRBV2 | TGTGCCAGCAACGATGGACCGTACAATGAGCAGTTCTTC | CASNDGPYNEQFF
TRBD2 | TRBJ2-1 | . | TRBV4-3 | TGCGCCAGCAGCCAAGACGTGACTAGCGTTTACAATGAGCAGTTCTTC | CASSQDVTSVYNEQFF
TRBD2 | TRBJ2-3 | . | TRBV14 | TGTGCCAGCAGCCAACACAAGATCGCGGGAGTTAGCACAGATACGCAGTATTTT | CASSQHKIAGVSTDTQYF
TRBD1 | TRBJ1-1 | . | TRBV28 | TGTGCCAGCACTGCCGGGACAGCCAAGGAGTTC | CASTAGTAKEF
. | TRBJ1-2 | . | TRBV14 | TGTGCCAGCAGCCAACAACCCCCCGGGACGGGTGAAGGCTACACCTTC | CASSQQPPGTGEGYTF
. | TRBJ2-7 | . | TRBV28 | TGTGCCAGCGGACAGAGGAGCTCCTACGAGCAGTACTTC | CASGQRSSYEQYF
TRBD2 | TRBJ2-2 | once | TRBV12-5 | TGTGCTAGTGGTTTGACTAGCGGGATTAACACCGGGGAGCTGTTTTTT | CASGLTSGINTGELFF
TRBD2 | TRBJ2-7 | once | TRBV5-4 | TGTGCCAGCAGCCTGACTAGCGACGAGCAGTACTTC | CASSLTSDEQYF
TRBD1 | TRBJ1-4 | . | TRBV4-1 | TGCGCCAGCAGCCAAGGACAGGGAAAACTGTTTTTT | CASSQGQGKLFF
TRBD1 | TRBJ2-7 | . | TRBV6-5 | TGTGCCAGCAGTTACTCAGGGCAGGGGGCGCGGGAGCAGTACTTC | CASSYSGQGAREQYF
TRBD2 | TRBJ2-3 | . | TRBV19 | TGTGCCAGTAGTATATTTAGCGGGATCCACGACACAGATACGCAGTATTTT | CASSIFSGIHDTDTQYF
. | TRBJ1-5 | . | TRBV21-1 | TGTGCCAGCAGCTTGGAGGGGGGGGAGTTCGGCAATCAGCCCCAGCATTTT | CASSLEGGEFGNQPQHF
. | TRBJ1-6 | many | TRBV19 | TGTGCCAGTACCGATCAGGGCAGCTCCTATAATTCACCCCTCCACTTT | CASTDQGSSYNSPLHF
. | TRBJ2-7 | . | TRBV13 | TGTGCCAGCAGCATTGAGAGTGGGGGGATGATGGACTACGAGCAGTACTTC | CASSIESGGMMDYEQYF
. | TRBJ1-1 | . | TRBV7-2 | TGTGCCAGCAGCTTAAGGGGGTACGGCACTGAAGCTTTCTTT | CASSLRGYGTEAFF
. | TRBJ2-7 | . | TRBV11-3 | TGTGCCAGCAGCTTAGGCCGTTTGGGGGACATCACCTACGAGCAGTACTTC | CASSLGRLGDITYEQYF
. | TRBJ1-1 | . | TRBV4-3 | TGCGCCAGCAGCCAAGACCCGGCTCAGAACACTGAAGCTTTCTTT | CASSQDPAQNTEAFF
. | TRBJ2-7 | . | TRBV27 | TGTGCCAGCAGTTTAGCCACGGACTCCTACGAGCAGTACTTC | CASSLATDSYEQYF
TRBD1 | TRBJ2-7 | . | TRBV19 | TGTGCCACTTCGACAGGGGGCTCCTACGAGCAGTACTTC | CATSTGGSYEQYF
. | TRBJ2-1 | . | TRBV5-6 | TGTGCCAGCAGCTTGGACGCCTACAGCTCCTACAATGAGCAGTTCTTC | CASSLDAYSSYNEQFF
TRBD1 | TRBJ2-7 | . | TRBV5-1 | TGCGCCAGCAGCTTGATAGGGGGCACCTACGAGCAGTACTTC | CASSLIGGTYEQYF
. | TRBJ1-4 | . | TRBV13 | TGTGCCAGCAGTTACAGGGATGCTAATGAAAAACTGTTTTTT | CASSYRDANEKLFF
TRBD1 | TRBJ2-7 | . | TRBV30 | TGTGCCTGGATGGGGACAGGGCGCTACGAGCAGTACTTC | CAWMGTGRYEQYF
TRBD1 | TRBJ2-3 | . | TRBV9 | TGTGCCAGCAGCGCCGACAGGGTTACAGATACGCAGTATTTT | CASSADRVTDTQYF
. | TRBJ2-7 | . | TRBV18 | TGTGCCAGCTCCCGACCCGGGGGCTACGAGCAGTACTTC | CASSRPGGYEQYF
TRBD1 | TRBJ1-2 | . | TRBV5-6 | TGTGCCAGCAGCTTGGGCGGGACAGGGGTGGCCTATGGCTACACCTTC | CASSLGGTGVAYGYTF
TRBD2 | TRBJ2-1 | once | TRBV29-1 | TGCAGCGTTGAAGAATTAGCGGGAGGGCCGGGTAATGAGCAGTTCTTC | CSVEELAGGPGNEQFF
. | TRBJ1-1 | . | TRBV29-1 | TGCAGCGTTGTGGAGGGTGGGACTGAAGCTTTCTTT | CSVVEGGTEAFF
TRBD2 | TRBJ2-7 | . | TRBV27 | TGTGCCAGCAGTTTAGGCGGGAGAATTTACGAGCAGTACTTC | CASSLGGRIYEQYF
TRBD1 | TRBJ2-7 | . | TRBV9 | TGTGCCAGCAGCGGGGGACAGGGGAGGTACGAGCAGTACTTC | CASSGGQGRYEQYF
. | TRBJ2-7 | . | TRBV4-1 | TGCGCCAGCAGCCAGCGGGATGCCACCTACGAGCAGTACTTC | CASSQRDATYEQYF
. | TRBJ1-1 | . | TRBV19 | TGTGCCAGTAGTACCTCAGGGGCCATGAACACTGAAGCTTTCTTT | CASSTSGAMNTEAFF
. | TRBJ2-7 | . | TRBV6-1 | TGTGCCAGCAGCCCAGGGTCATTCTACGAGCAGTACTTC | CASSPGSFYEQYF